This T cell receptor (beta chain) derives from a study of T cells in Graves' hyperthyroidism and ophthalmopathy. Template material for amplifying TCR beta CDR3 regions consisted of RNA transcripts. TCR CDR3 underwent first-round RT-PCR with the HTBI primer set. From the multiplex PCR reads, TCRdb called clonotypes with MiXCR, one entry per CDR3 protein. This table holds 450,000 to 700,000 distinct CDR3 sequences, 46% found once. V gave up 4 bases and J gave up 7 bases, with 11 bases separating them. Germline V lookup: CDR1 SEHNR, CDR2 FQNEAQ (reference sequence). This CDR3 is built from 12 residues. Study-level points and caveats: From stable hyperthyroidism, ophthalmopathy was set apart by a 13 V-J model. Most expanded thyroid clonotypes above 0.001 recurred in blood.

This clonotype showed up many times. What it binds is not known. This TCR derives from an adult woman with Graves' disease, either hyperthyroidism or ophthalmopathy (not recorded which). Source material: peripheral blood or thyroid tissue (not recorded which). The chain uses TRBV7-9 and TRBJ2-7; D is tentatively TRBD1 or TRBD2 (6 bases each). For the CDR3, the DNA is TGTGCCAGCAGCTCTGGGGGGCTGGAGCAGTACTTC. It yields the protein CASSSGGLEQYF.